A selection of T cell receptor beta chains follows, all from one sample in a study of blood T cell repertoires in COVID-19. Some clones are missing from TCRdb's copy, which holds only in-frame ones; the method was immunoSEQ multiplex PCR. Of approximately 250,000 clones listed, about 87% were seen once; the top ten hold about 9.4%. The material sequenced was peripheral blood. Receptors were obtained from a woman in her 70s with COVID-19, enrolled during active disease. Each CDR3 is given with its conserved first and last residue. The D gene is left open where the match is weak. Size values are once, few and many counts, or a class for expanded clones, and some rows have none.

V	size	D	J	DNA	CDR3
TRBV11-3	NA	TRBD2	TRBJ2-7	TGTGCCAGCAGCCCTAGCGGGAGTCCGTCGTCCGAGCAGTACTTC	CASSPSGSPSSEQYF
TRBV5-1	NA	TRBD1	TRBJ1-2	TGCGCCAGCAGCTTGCGCCTCCCAGGACAGGGGAATGGCTACACCTTC	CASSLRLPGQGNGYTF
TRBV9	NA	NA	TRBJ2-2	TGTGCCAGCAGCGTACTAGCGAACACCGGGGAGCTGTTTTTT	CASSVLANTGELFF
TRBV5-1	NA	NA	TRBJ1-4	TGCGCCAGCAGCTTGGGAGACGGAGATTATGAAAAACTGTTTTTT	CASSLGDGDYEKLFF
TRBV6-6	NA	NA	TRBJ1-2	TGTGCCAGCAGTATCAGGGAAGGCTACACCTTC	CASSIREGYTF
TRBV23-1	NA	TRBD1	TRBJ1-1	TGCGCCAGCAGTCAAACTTTCCGGGACAGGGCCACTGAAGCTTTCTTT	CASSQTFRDRATEAFF
TRBV21-1	NA	NA	TRBJ2-7	TGTGCCAGCAGCAAAGGGAGGCCCCCATTAACTAGCCGGTTCGGGGAGCAGTACTTC	CASSKGRPPLTSRFGEQYF
TRBV19	NA	NA	TRBJ1-4	TGTGCCAGTAGTATCTTGGCAGGGCGGAATGAAAAACTGTTTTTT	CASSILAGRNEKLFF
TRBV30	NA	NA	TRBJ2-1	TGTGCCTGGAGTGTAGGGCAGGGCGACAATGAGCAGTTCTTC	CAWSVGQGDNEQFF
TRBV27	NA	NA	TRBJ1-6	TGTGCCAGCAGTTCCTTGAGGGCTTCACCCCTCCACTTT	CASSSLRASPLHF
TRBV27	NA	TRBD1	TRBJ1-6	TGTGCCAGTAACAACAGGGGTAGCTATAATTCACCCCTCCACTTT	CASNNRGSYNSPLHF
TRBV7-2	NA	NA	TRBJ2-3	TGTGCCAGCAGCTCCCCCGCCGGGAATACGCAGTATTTT	CASSSPAGNTQYF
TRBV29-1	NA	NA	TRBJ2-1	TGCAGCGCCCTCCTATGGGCGGGAGAGGGGGGAGGCAATGAGCAGTTCTTC	CSALLWAGEGGGNEQFF
TRBV5-1	NA	TRBD2	TRBJ2-3	TGCGCCAGTTCCCCCGGGACTAGCGGGAGTTCAGATACGCAGTATTTT	CASSPGTSGSSDTQYF
TRBV14	NA	TRBD1	TRBJ1-2	TGTGCCAGCAGCTTAAGACAGGGCGGCTATGGCTACACCTTC	CASSLRQGGYGYTF
TRBV7-6	NA	TRBD2	TRBJ2-7	TGTGCCAGCACCTTAGGGTTAGCGGGTAACTCTTACGAGCAGTACTTC	CASTLGLAGNSYEQYF
TRBV5-1	NA	TRBD1	TRBJ2-2	TGCGCCAGCAGCCCTGGACAGGGGGCAAACGGGGAGCTGTTTTTT	CASSPGQGANGELFF
TRBV29-1	once	NA	TRBJ1-1	TGCAGCGTCGCTAGGACAGTTCGTTCTGGTGAAGCTTTCTTT	CSVARTVRSGEAFF
TRBV5-3	NA	TRBD2	TRBJ2-3	TGTGCCAGAAGTCGGGGACTAGCTTGGAGGGAAGAAGTCACAGATACGCAGTATTTT	CARSRGLAWREEVTDTQYF
TRBV6-1	NA	NA	TRBJ1-5	TGTGCCAGCAGTGAAGGTTTCTTCAATCAGCCCCAGCATTTT	CASSEGFFNQPQHF
TRBV7-9	NA	NA	TRBJ2-3	TGTGCCAGCAGCCGGGGGGAAGGGGGACCAGATACGCAGTATTTT	CASSRGEGGPDTQYF
TRBV4-1	NA	NA	TRBJ1-5	TGCGCCAGCAGCCAAGATCCCAGGGAGGACCAGCCCCAGCATTTT	CASSQDPREDQPQHF
TRBV18	NA	NA	TRBJ1-5	TGTGCCAGCTCACCCTTCGGAGGCTATAGCAATCAGCCCCAGCATTTT	CASSPFGGYSNQPQHF
TRBV7-9	NA	NA	TRBJ1-1	TGTGCCAGCAGCTTAGGACAGGTGAACACTGAAGCTTTCTTT	CASSLGQVNTEAFF
TRBV5-5	NA	TRBD1	TRBJ1-2	TGTGCCAGCAGCTCTACAGGGGGCGGGTATGGCTACACCTTC	CASSSTGGGYGYTF
TRBV7-9	NA	TRBD2	TRBJ2-7	TGTGCCAGCAGCGCGGTCGGCGCGGGAGCTTGGTACGAGCAGTACTTC	CASSAVGAGAWYEQYF
TRBV6-5	NA	NA	TRBJ2-3	TGTGCCAGCAGCCGAATTACTACAGATACGCAGTATTTT	CASSRITTDTQYF
TRBV28	NA	TRBD1	TRBJ2-7	TGTGCCAGCAGTTACCCGGACAGGAATTTCGACGAGCAGTACTTC	CASSYPDRNFDEQYF
TRBV5-4	NA	TRBD2	TRBJ2-7	TGTGCCAGCAGCCCACGGACTAGCGGGAACGACGAGCAGTACTTC	CASSPRTSGNDEQYF
TRBV21-1	NA	NA	TRBJ2-1	TGTGCCAGCAGCGCCCGGACTATCTGGGATGAGCAGTTCTTC	CASSARTIWDEQFF
TRBV29-1	NA	NA	TRBJ1-1	TGCAGCGTTCAGTCTGTTGACACTGAAGCTTTCTTT	CSVQSVDTEAFF
TRBV30	NA	NA	TRBJ1-1	TGTGCCTGGACCCTAGGGGGAAGGGCTGAAGCTTTCTTT	CAWTLGGRAEAFF
TRBV12-2	NA	NA	TRBJ1-1	TGTGCAAGTCGCATACGAGGGACAGGGGGATACACGAACACTGAAGCTTTCTTT	CASRIRGTGGYTNTEAFF
TRBV3-1/TRBV3-2	NA	NA	TRBJ1-4	TGTGCCAGCAGCCAAGAGGCGTCCCGGGGGATGCGAGGGGAAAAACTGTTTTTT	CASSQEASRGMRGEKLFF
TRBV28	NA	TRBD1	TRBJ1-1	TGTGCCAGCAGTCTTAGACAGGGGGCCATGAACACTGAAGCTTTCTTT	CASSLRQGAMNTEAFF
TRBV3-1/TRBV3-2	NA	TRBD1	TRBJ2-7	TGTGCCAGCAGCCCGAGGTTAAGGACAGGGGCCTACGAGCAGTACTTC	CASSPRLRTGAYEQYF
TRBV19	NA	TRBD2	TRBJ2-1	TGTGCCAGTAGTATGACCGGGACTAACTACAATGAGCAGTTCTTC	CASSMTGTNYNEQFF
TRBV5-6	once	TRBD1	TRBJ1-2	TGTGCCAGCAGGGGACAGGGGAACTATGGCTACACCTTC	CASRGQGNYGYTF
TRBV19	NA	NA	TRBJ1-3	TGTGCCAGTAGAGCCTCTGGAAACACCATATATTTT	CASRASGNTIYF
TRBV19	once	NA	TRBJ2-2	TGTGCCAGTAGCTATACGCGAGGCACCGGGGAGCTGTTTTTT	CASSYTRGTGELFF
TRBV29-1	once	NA	TRBJ2-2	TGCAGCGTTGCAGGGGTTAATCAATTGAACACCGGGGAGCTGTTTTTT	CSVAGVNQLNTGELFF
TRBV19	once	NA	TRBJ2-1	TGTGCCACCCGAAAAGAACAGGGCTACAATGAGCAGTTCTTC	CATRKEQGYNEQFF
TRBV28	NA	TRBD1	TRBJ1-1	TGTGCCAGCAGTCCGCACAGGGGTGATAGTACTGAAGCTTTCTTT	CASSPHRGDSTEAFF
TRBV3-1/TRBV3-2	NA	NA	TRBJ2-3	TGTGCCAGCAGCCGGCTAGTTGATACGCAGTATTTT	CASSRLVDTQYF
TRBV9	NA	TRBD1	TRBJ1-2	TGTGCCAGCAGCGGGACAGGTCCGGACGGCTACACCTTC	CASSGTGPDGYTF
TRBV21-1	NA	NA	TRBJ2-1	TGTGCCAGCAGCAAAGACCCTAGCGGGAGGGCCTACAATGAGCAGTTCTTC	CASSKDPSGRAYNEQFF
TRBV7-9	NA	NA	TRBJ2-7	TGTGCCAGCAGCCGCGAGGTGGGGGGCGAGCAGTACTTC	CASSREVGGEQYF
TRBV6-6	NA	NA	TRBJ2-7	TGTGCCAGCAGTTACCCAGGGATCTACGAGCAGTACTTC	CASSYPGIYEQYF
TRBV28	NA	NA	TRBJ1-2	TGTGCCAGCACCCAAGGAGAGGTCTATGGCTACACCTTC	CASTQGEVYGYTF